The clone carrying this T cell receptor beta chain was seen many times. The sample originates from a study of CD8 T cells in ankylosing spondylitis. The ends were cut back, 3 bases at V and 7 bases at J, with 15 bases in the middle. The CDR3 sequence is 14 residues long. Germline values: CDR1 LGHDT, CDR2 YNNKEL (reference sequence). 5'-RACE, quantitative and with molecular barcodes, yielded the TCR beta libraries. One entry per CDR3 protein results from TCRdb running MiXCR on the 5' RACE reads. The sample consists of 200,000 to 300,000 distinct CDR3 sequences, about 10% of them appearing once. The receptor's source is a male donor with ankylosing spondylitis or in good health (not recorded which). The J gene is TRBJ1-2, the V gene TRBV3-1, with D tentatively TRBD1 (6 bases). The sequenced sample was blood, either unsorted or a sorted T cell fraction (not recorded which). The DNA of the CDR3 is TGTGCCAGCAGCCACAGGGGAGGAAGGTTTGGCTACACCTTC. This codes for CASSHRGGRFGYTF.